This T cell receptor beta chain was obtained from a study of blood T cell repertoires in COVID-19. Whole-study context: Specimens from acute and convalescent COVID-19 originated in the United States, Italy and Spain.

Original processing methods: Counts of nucleated cells, estimated from reference gene primer amplification, were obtained. Method: immunoSEQ multiplex PCR; TCRdb's copy keeps in-frame clones and lacks some. The DNA was the basis for D and trimming; V, J and clone size are from that table. The table has approximately 250,000 clones, almost 85% seen once. The sample taken for sequencing was peripheral blood. The sequence came from a man between 45 and 60 years old with COVID-19, enrolled during active disease.

For the CDR3, the DNA is TGTGCCAGCAGCTTGGACGAGCTACAGGTTAACAACTATGGCTACACCTTC. It codes for CASSLDELQVNNYGYTF. The rearrangement joins TRBV7-9 to TRBJ1-2; a possible D gene is TRBD1 (5 bases). The CDR3 runs 17 residues. The V and J ends lost 3 bases and 2 bases respectively, with 19 bases between them. Germline V CDR1 and CDR2: SEHNR, FQNEAQ (reference sequence).